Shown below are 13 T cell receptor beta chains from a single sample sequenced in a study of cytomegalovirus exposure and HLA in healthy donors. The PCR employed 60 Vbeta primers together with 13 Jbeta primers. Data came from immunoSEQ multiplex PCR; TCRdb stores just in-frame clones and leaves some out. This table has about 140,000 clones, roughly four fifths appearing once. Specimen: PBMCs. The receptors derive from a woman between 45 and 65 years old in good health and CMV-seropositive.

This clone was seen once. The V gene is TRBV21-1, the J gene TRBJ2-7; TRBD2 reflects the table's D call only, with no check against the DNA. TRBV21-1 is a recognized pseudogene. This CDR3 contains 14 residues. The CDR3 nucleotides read TGTGCCAGCAGAGTTGGAGTCCCTCCTTACGAGCAGTACTTC. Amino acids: CASRVGVPPYEQYF.

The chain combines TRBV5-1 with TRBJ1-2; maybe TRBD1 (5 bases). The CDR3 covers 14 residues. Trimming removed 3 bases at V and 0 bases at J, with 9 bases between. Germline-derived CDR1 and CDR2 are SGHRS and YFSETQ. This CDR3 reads CASSSGLANYGYTF. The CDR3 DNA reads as TGCGCCAGCAGCTCAGGGTTAGCTAACTATGGCTACACCTTC.

DNA of the CDR3: TGTGCCAGCAGTTTCGGCGGGGGCGACCCCTACGAGCAGTACTTC. Its protein is CASSFGGGDPYEQYF. The V and J genes are TRBV5-4 and TRBJ2-7; TRBD2 might be the D (7 bases). V was clipped by 5 bases and J by 2 bases, with 17 bases between them. From germline, CDR1 is SGHNT and CDR2 YYREEE (reference sequence). The CDR3 runs 15 residues.

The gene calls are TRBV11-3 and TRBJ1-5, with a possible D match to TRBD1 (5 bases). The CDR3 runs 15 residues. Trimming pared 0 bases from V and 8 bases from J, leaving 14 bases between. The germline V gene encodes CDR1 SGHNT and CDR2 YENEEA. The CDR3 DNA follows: TGTGCCAGCAGCTTAGAGGGGCGTATCGGTAAGCCCCAGCATTTT. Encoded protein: CASSLEGRIGKPQHF.

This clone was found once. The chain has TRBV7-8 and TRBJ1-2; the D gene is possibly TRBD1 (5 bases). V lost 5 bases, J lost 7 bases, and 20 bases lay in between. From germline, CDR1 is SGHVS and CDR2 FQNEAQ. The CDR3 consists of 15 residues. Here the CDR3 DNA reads TGTGCCAGCAGCCCCCAACTGGGGGGAATAAGTGGCTACACCTTC. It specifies CASSPQLGGISGYTF.

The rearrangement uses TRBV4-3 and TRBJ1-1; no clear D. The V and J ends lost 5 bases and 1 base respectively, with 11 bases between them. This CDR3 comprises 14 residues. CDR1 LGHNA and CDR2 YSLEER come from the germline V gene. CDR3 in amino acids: CASSGGLRNTEAFF. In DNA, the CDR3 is TGCGCCAGCAGCGGAGGGCTTAGGAACACTGAAGCTTTCTTT.

For the CDR3, the DNA is TGTGCCACCGCAGCACTTTGGACAGTCGGTGGCAATCAGCCCCAGCATTTT. This encodes CATAALWTVGGNQPQHF. V is TRBV10-3 and J is TRBJ1-5; weak D call: TRBD1 (6 bases). The V gene's germline CDR1 is ENHRY and CDR2 SYGVKD. V dropped 10 bases and J dropped 2 bases, with 24 bases sitting between them. The CDR3 contains 17 residues.

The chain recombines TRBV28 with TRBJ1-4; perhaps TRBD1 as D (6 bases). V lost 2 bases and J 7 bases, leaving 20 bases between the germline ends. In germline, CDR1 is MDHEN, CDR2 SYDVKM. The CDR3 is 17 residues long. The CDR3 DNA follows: TGTGCCAGCAGTTTACCTCCGGCGACAGGTCGGTCTGAAAAACTGTTTTTT. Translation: CASSLPPATGRSEKLFF.

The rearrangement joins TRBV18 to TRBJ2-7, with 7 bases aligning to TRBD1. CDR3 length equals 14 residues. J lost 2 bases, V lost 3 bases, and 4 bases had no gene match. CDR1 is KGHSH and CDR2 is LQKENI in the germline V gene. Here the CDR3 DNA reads TGTGCCAGCTCACCCGGGACAGAGGCCTACGAGCAGTACTTC. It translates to CASSPGTEAYEQYF.

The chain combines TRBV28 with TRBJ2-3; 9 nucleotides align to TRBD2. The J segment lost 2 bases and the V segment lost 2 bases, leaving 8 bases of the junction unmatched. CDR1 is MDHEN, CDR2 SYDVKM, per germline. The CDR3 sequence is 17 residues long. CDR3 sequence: CASSLRLAGTDTDTQYF. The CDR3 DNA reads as TGTGCCAGCAGTTTACGGCTAGCGGGGACCGACACAGATACGCAGTATTTT.

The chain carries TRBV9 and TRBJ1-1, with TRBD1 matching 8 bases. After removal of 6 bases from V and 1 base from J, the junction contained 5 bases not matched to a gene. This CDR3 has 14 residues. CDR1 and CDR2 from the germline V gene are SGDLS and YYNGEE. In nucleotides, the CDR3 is TGTGCCAGCAACAGGGGGAGCGAGAACACTGAAGCTTTCTTT. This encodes CASNRGSENTEAFF.

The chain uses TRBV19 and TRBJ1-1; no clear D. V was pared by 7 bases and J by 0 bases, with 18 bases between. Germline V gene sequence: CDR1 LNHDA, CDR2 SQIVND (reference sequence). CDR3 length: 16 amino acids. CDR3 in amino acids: CASTPLRNTLNTEAFF. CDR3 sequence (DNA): TGTGCCAGTACCCCCTTGAGGAACACCCTGAACACTGAAGCTTTCTTT.

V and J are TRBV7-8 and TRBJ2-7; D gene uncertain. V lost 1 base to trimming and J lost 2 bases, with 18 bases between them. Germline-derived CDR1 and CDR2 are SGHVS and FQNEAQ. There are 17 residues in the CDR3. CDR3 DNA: TGTGCCAGCAGCTTAGATGGTGCTTTGAGTGCGGCCTACGAGCAGTACTTC. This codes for CASSLDGALSAAYEQYF.